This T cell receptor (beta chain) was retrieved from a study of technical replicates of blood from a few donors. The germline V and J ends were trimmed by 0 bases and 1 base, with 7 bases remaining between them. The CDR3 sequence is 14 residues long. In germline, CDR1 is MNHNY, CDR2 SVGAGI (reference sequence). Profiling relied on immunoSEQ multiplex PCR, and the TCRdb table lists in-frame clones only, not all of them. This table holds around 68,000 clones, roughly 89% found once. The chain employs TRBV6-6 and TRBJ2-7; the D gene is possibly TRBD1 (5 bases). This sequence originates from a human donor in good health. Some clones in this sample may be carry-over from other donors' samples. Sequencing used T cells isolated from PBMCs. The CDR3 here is CASSYSTVSYEQYF. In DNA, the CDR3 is TGTGCCAGCAGTTACTCGACAGTTTCCTACGAGCAGTACTTC.